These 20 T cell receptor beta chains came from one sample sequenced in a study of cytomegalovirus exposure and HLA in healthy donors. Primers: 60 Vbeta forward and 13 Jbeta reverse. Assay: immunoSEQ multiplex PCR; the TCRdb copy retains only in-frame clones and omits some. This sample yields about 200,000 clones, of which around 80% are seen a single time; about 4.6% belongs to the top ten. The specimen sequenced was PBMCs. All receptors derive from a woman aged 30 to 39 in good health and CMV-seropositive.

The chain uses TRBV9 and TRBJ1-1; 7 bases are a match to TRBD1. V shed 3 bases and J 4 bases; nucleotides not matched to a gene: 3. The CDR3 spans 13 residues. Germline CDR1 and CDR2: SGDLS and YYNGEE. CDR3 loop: CASSGGGGTEAFF. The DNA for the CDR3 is TGTGCCAGCAGCGGAGGGGGCGGCACTGAAGCTTTCTTT. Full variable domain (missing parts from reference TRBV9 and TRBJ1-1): DSGVTQTPKHLITATGQRVTLRCSPRSGDLSVYWYQQSLDQGLQFLIQYYNGEERAKGNILERFSAQQFPDLHSELNLSSLELGDSALYFCASSGGGGTEAFFGQGTRLTVV.

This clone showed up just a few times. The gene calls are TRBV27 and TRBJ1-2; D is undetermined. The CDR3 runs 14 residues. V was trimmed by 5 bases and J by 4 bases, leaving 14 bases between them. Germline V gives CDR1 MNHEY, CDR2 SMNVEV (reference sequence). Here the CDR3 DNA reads TGTGCCAGCAGTCCTAGGAGGGCTTTCTATGGCTACACCTTC. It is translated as CASSPRRAFYGYTF.

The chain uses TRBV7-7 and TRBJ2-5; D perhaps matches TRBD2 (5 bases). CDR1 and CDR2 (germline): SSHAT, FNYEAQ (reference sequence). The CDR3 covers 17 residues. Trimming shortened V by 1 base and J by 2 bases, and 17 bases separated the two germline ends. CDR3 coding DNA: TGTGCCAGCAGCTTAGGGTTTGAGGGTTTGGAACAAGAGACCCAGTACTTC. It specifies CASSLGFEGLEQETQYF.

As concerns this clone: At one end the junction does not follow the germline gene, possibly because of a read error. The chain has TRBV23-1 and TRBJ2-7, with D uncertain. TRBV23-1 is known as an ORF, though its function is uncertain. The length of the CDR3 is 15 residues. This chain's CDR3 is CASSQFHVYSHEQYF. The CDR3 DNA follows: TGCGCCAGCAGTCAATTCCATGTATACTCCCACGAGCAGTACTTC.

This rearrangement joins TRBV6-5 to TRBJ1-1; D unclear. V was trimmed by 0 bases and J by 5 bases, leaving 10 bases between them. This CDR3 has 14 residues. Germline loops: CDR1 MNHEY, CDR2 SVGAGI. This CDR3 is CASSYSTVFTEAFF. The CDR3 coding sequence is TGTGCCAGCAGTTACTCGACTGTGTTTACTGAAGCTTTCTTT.

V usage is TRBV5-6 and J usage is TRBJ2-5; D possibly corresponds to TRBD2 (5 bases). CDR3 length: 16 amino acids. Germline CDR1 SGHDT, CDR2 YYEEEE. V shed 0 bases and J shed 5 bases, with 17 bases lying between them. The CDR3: CASSLVASRLTETQYF. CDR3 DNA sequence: TGTGCCAGCAGCTTGGTGGCTAGCAGGCTCACGGAGACCCAGTACTTC.

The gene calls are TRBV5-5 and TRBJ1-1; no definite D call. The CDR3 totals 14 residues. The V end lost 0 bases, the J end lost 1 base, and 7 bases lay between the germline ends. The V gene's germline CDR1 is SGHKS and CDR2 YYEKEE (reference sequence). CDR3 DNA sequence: TGTGCCAGCAGCTTGGCTCCAGAGAACACTGAAGCTTTCTTT. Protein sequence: CASSLAPENTEAFF.

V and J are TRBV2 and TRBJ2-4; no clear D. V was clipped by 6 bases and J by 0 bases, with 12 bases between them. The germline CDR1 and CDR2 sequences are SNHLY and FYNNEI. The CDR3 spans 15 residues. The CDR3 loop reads CASRRQALAKNIQYF. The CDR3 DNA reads TGTGCCAGCAGAAGGCAGGCTCTAGCCAAAAACATTCAGTACTTC.

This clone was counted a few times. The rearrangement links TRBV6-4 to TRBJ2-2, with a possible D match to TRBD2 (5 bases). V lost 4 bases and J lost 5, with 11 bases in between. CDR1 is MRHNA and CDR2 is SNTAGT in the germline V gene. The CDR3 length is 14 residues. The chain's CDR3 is CASSVGSLTGELFF. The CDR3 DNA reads TGTGCCAGCAGTGTAGGGAGTCTGACCGGGGAGCTGTTTTTT.

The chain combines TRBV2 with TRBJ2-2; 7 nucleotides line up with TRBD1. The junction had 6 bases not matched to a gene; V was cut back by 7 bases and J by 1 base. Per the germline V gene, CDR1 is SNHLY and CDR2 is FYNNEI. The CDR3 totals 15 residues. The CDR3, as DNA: TGTGCCAGCACCAGAGGGACAGTGAACACCGGGGAGCTGTTTTTT. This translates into CASTRGTVNTGELFF.

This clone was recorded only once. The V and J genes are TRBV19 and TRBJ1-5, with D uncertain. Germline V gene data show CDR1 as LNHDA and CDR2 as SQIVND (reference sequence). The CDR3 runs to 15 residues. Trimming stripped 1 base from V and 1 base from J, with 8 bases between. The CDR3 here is CASSIGGSSNQPQHF. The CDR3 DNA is TGTGCCAGTAGTATAGGAGGGTCCAGCAATCAGCCCCAGCATTTT.

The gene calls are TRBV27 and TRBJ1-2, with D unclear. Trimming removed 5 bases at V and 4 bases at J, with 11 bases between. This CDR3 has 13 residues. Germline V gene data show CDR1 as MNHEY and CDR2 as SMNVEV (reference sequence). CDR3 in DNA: TGTGCCAGCAGTCTTGGGAGATTCTATGGCTACACCTTC. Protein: CASSLGRFYGYTF.

The CDR3 region has the DNA TGTGCCAGTAGTATACAGGGGAGTTTGGGGTTTGGGCTTGACGGGGAGCTGTTTTTT. Translation: CASSIQGSLGFGLDGELFF. The chain has TRBV19 and TRBJ2-2; a weak D match, TRBD1 (6 bases). The length of the CDR3 is 19 residues. Trimming removed 2 bases at V and 7 bases at J, with 26 bases between. Germline V CDR1 and CDR2: LNHDA, SQIVND (reference sequence).

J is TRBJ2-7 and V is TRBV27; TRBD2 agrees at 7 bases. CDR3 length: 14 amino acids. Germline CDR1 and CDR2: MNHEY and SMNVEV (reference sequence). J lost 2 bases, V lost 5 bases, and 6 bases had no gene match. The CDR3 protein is CASSMRESTYEQYF. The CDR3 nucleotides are TGTGCCAGCAGTATGCGGGAGTCTACCTACGAGCAGTACTTC.

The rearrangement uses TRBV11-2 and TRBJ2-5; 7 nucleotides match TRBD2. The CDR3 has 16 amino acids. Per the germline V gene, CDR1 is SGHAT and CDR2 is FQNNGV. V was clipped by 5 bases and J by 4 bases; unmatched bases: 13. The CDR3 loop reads CASSPWASGGGETQYF. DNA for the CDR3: TGTGCCAGCAGCCCCTGGGCTAGCGGAGGCGGAGAGACCCAGTACTTC.

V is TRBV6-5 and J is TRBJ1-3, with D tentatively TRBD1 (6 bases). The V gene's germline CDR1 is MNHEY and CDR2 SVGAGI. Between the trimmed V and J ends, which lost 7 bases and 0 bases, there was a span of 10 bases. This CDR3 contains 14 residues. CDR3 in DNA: TGTGCCAGCAAGGACAGCTTCTCTGGAAACACCATATATTTT. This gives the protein CASKDSFSGNTIYF.

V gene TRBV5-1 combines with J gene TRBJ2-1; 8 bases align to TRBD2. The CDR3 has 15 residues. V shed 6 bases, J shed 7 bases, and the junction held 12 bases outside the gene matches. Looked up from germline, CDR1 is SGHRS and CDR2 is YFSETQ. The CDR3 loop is CASTSRGGPRNEQFF. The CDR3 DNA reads TGCGCCAGCACCTCCCGCGGGGGGCCAAGGAATGAGCAGTTCTTC.

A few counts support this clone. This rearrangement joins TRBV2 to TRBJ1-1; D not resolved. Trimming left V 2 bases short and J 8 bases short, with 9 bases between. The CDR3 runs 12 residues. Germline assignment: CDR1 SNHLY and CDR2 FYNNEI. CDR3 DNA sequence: TGTGCCAGCAGTGAAATTCGGGTGGAAGCTTTCTTT. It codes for CASSEIRVEAFF.

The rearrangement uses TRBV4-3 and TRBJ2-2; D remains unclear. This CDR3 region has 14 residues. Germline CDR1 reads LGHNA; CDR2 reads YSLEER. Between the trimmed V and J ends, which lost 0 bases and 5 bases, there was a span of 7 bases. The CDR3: CASSQDGWTGELFF. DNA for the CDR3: TGCGCCAGCAGCCAAGACGGGTGGACCGGGGAGCTGTTTTTT.

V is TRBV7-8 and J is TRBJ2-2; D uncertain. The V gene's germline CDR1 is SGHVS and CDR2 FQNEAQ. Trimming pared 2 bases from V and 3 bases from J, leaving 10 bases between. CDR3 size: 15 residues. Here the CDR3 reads CASSLLLYDTGELFF. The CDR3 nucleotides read TGTGCCAGCAGCTTATTACTTTACGACACCGGGGAGCTGTTTTTT.